This T cell receptor beta chain was documented in a study of blood T cell repertoires in COVID-19. Sequencing used immunoSEQ multiplex PCR; TCRdb keeps in-frame clones, though not all of them. The sample holds some 400,000 clones, roughly 86% seen once. The CDR3 contains 13 residues. Germline loops: CDR1 SGHDT, CDR2 YYEEEE. The V and J ends lost 0 bases and 1 base respectively, with 5 bases between them. This clonotype was obtained from a human donor in a cohort sampled during active COVID-19. This chain links TRBV5-6 with TRBJ2-7; a possible D gene is TRBD2 (5 bases). Sequenced input: peripheral blood. The CDR3 DNA follows: TGTGCCAGCAGCTTGGGGAGGTCCTACGAGCAGTACTTC. Its protein product is CASSLGRSYEQYF.